These T cell receptor beta chains were read from a single sample in a study of blood T cell repertoires in COVID-19. Profiling relied on immunoSEQ multiplex PCR, and the TCRdb table lists in-frame clones only, not all of them. This table has 130,000 or so clones, roughly 84% appearing once. What was sequenced was peripheral blood. Receptors were obtained from a woman aged 80 or over with acute or convalescent COVID-19. Both conserved end residues are part of each CDR3. The D gene is left open where the match is weak. Expanded clones are given a class, and other clones once, few, many or no size at all.

j_gene: TRBJ2-3
d_gene: -
v_gene: TRBV12-5
abundance: -
CDR3aa: CASGLDTTSTDTQYF
CDR3nt: TGTGCTAGTGGTTTGGACACTACTAGCACAGATACGCAGTATTTT

j_gene: TRBJ1-2
d_gene: TRBD1
v_gene: TRBV4-3
abundance: -
CDR3aa: CASSPRDRGHGYTF
CDR3nt: TGCGCCAGCAGCCCGAGGGACAGGGGGCATGGCTACACCTTC

j_gene: TRBJ1-1
d_gene: -
v_gene: TRBV5-1
abundance: -
CDR3aa: CASSLGPLTGPEAFF
CDR3nt: TGCGCCAGCAGCTTGGGCCCCCTGACAGGACCTGAAGCTTTCTTT

j_gene: TRBJ2-7
d_gene: -
v_gene: TRBV4-3
abundance: -
CDR3aa: CASSQGLDQNHEQYF
CDR3nt: TGCGCCAGCAGCCAAGGGCTAGACCAGAACCACGAGCAGTACTTC

j_gene: TRBJ1-1
d_gene: -
v_gene: TRBV6-6
abundance: -
CDR3aa: CASTNSGRVNTEAFF
CDR3nt: TGTGCCAGTACCAACTCAGGCAGGGTGAACACTGAAGCTTTCTTT

j_gene: TRBJ2-7
d_gene: TRBD2
v_gene: TRBV7-9
abundance: -
CDR3aa: CASSLIMAGEDEQYF
CDR3nt: TGTGCCAGCAGCTTAATAATGGCGGGAGAAGACGAGCAGTACTTC

j_gene: TRBJ1-1
d_gene: -
v_gene: TRBV5-5
abundance: few
CDR3aa: CASSAKLGTSNPEAFF
CDR3nt: TGTGCCAGCAGCGCTAAACTAGGGACTTCAAACCCTGAAGCTTTCTTT

j_gene: TRBJ2-1
d_gene: TRBD2
v_gene: TRBV2
abundance: -
CDR3aa: CASSATSARGEQFF
CDR3nt: TGTGCCAGCAGCGCGACTAGCGCCCGAGGTGAGCAGTTCTTC

j_gene: TRBJ2-3
d_gene: -
v_gene: TRBV4-3
abundance: -
CDR3aa: CASSQETSDTQYF
CDR3nt: TGCGCCAGCAGCCAAGAGACTTCAGATACGCAGTATTTT

j_gene: TRBJ2-3
d_gene: -
v_gene: TRBV5-1
abundance: -
CDR3aa: CASSLVANPSTDTQYF
CDR3nt: TGCGCCAGCAGCTTGGTAGCAAACCCTAGCACAGATACGCAGTATTTT

j_gene: TRBJ1-2
d_gene: TRBD1
v_gene: TRBV15
abundance: -
CDR3aa: CATSRVGTGFNYGYTF
CDR3nt: TGTGCCACCAGCAGAGTGGGGACAGGGTTTAACTATGGCTACACCTTC

j_gene: TRBJ1-5
d_gene: -
v_gene: TRBV2
abundance: -
CDR3aa: CASSESGKEFYSNQPQHF
CDR3nt: TGTGCCAGCAGTGAATCAGGGAAAGAGTTTTATAGCAATCAGCCCCAGCATTTT

j_gene: TRBJ2-1
d_gene: TRBD2
v_gene: TRBV2
abundance: -
CDR3aa: CASSGASGRDNEQFF
CDR3nt: TGTGCCAGCAGTGGGGCTAGCGGGAGGGACAATGAGCAGTTCTTC

j_gene: TRBJ1-5
d_gene: -
v_gene: TRBV30
abundance: -
CDR3aa: CAWRSRGQSQPQHF
CDR3nt: TGTGCCTGGAGGTCGAGGGGACAAAGTCAGCCCCAGCATTTT

j_gene: TRBJ2-7
d_gene: TRBD1
v_gene: TRBV13
abundance: -
CDR3aa: CASSFRQGAKNEQYF
CDR3nt: TGTGCCAGCAGCTTTCGACAGGGGGCTAAGAACGAGCAGTACTTC

j_gene: TRBJ2-7
d_gene: TRBD1
v_gene: TRBV6-5
abundance: once
CDR3aa: CASREDRPPYEQYF
CDR3nt: TGTGCCAGCAGAGAGGACAGGCCCCCCTACGAGCAGTACTTC

j_gene: TRBJ1-2
d_gene: -
v_gene: TRBV4-3
abundance: -
CDR3aa: CASSPRVFDYGYTF
CDR3nt: TGCGCCAGCAGCCCACGGGTTTTTGACTATGGCTACACCTTC

j_gene: TRBJ2-3
d_gene: TRBD2
v_gene: TRBV9
abundance: -
CDR3aa: CASSAGTSGVDTQYF
CDR3nt: TGTGCCAGCAGCGCCGGGACTAGCGGGGTAGATACGCAGTATTTT

j_gene: TRBJ2-3
d_gene: -
v_gene: TRBV2
abundance: -
CDR3aa: CASGGGRPPVTQYF
CDR3nt: TGTGCCAGCGGGGGCGGGAGACCCCCAGTTACGCAGTATTTT

j_gene: TRBJ2-7
d_gene: -
v_gene: TRBV4-1
abundance: -
CDR3aa: CASSRGPEKGYEQYF
CDR3nt: TGCGCCAGCAGCCGGGGGCCCGAGAAGGGCTACGAGCAGTACTTC

j_gene: TRBJ2-4
d_gene: -
v_gene: TRBV7-2
abundance: once
CDR3aa: CASSLGQLAKNIQYF
CDR3nt: TGTGCCAGCAGCTTAGGACAGCTAGCCAAAAACATTCAGTACTTC

j_gene: TRBJ2-7
d_gene: TRBD1
v_gene: TRBV5-1
abundance: -
CDR3aa: CASSDDRVGHEQYF
CDR3nt: TGCGCCAGCAGCGACGACAGGGTAGGCCACGAGCAGTACTTC

j_gene: TRBJ1-6
d_gene: TRBD1
v_gene: TRBV2
abundance: -
CDR3aa: CASSIDRGRSPLHF
CDR3nt: TGTGCCAGCAGTATCGACAGGGGGCGGTCACCCCTCCACTTT

j_gene: TRBJ1-2
d_gene: TRBD1
v_gene: TRBV7-2
abundance: -
CDR3aa: CASSLVGGGRGYTF
CDR3nt: TGTGCCAGCAGCTTAGTAGGGGGCGGTCGCGGCTACACCTTC

j_gene: TRBJ2-3
d_gene: -
v_gene: TRBV18
abundance: -
CDR3aa: CASNLLETTDTQYF
CDR3nt: TGTGCCAGCAACCTCTTGGAGACCACAGATACGCAGTATTTT

j_gene: TRBJ2-7
d_gene: TRBD2
v_gene: TRBV5-8
abundance: -
CDR3aa: CASSYTGTSGYEQYF
CDR3nt: TGTGCCAGCAGCTATACCGGGACTAGCGGATACGAGCAGTACTTC

j_gene: TRBJ1-6
d_gene: TRBD1
v_gene: TRBV12-3/TRBV12-4
abundance: -
CDR3aa: CASSLGQGPPLHF
CDR3nt: TGTGCCAGCAGTTTGGGACAGGGGCCACCCCTCCACTTT

j_gene: TRBJ2-2
d_gene: -
v_gene: TRBV5-1
abundance: -
CDR3aa: CASSWVVDSPAGELFF
CDR3nt: TGCGCCAGCAGCTGGGTTGTAGACTCACCCGCCGGGGAGCTGTTTTTT

j_gene: TRBJ2-1
d_gene: -
v_gene: TRBV11-2
abundance: -
CDR3aa: CASSPSGRNEQFF
CDR3nt: TGTGCCAGCAGCCCGAGCGGGCGCAATGAGCAGTTCTTC

j_gene: TRBJ2-3
d_gene: TRBD1
v_gene: TRBV27
abundance: -
CDR3aa: CASSPKLTGGSDTQYF
CDR3nt: TGTGCCAGCAGTCCCAAACTGACAGGGGGTTCCGATACGCAGTATTTT

j_gene: TRBJ2-1
d_gene: -
v_gene: TRBV25-1
abundance: -
CDR3aa: CASSDQNSGEQFF
CDR3nt: TGTGCCAGCAGTGACCAGAATTCAGGTGAGCAGTTCTTC

j_gene: TRBJ2-2
d_gene: -
v_gene: TRBV4-1
abundance: -
CDR3aa: CASSPPIASIDTGELFF
CDR3nt: TGCGCCAGCAGCCCGCCCATAGCTAGTATAGACACCGGGGAGCTGTTTTTT

j_gene: TRBJ1-1
d_gene: TRBD1
v_gene: TRBV6-5
abundance: -
CDR3aa: CASRRQGWGDTEAFF
CDR3nt: TGTGCCAGCAGACGACAGGGCTGGGGGGACACTGAAGCTTTCTTT

j_gene: TRBJ2-1
d_gene: TRBD2
v_gene: TRBV7-2
abundance: -
CDR3aa: CASSLVPSGRAGNEQFF
CDR3nt: TGTGCCAGCAGCTTAGTCCCTAGCGGGAGGGCCGGCAATGAGCAGTTCTTC

j_gene: TRBJ2-7
d_gene: TRBD1
v_gene: TRBV18
abundance: -
CDR3aa: CASSPRQGFYEQYF
CDR3nt: TGTGCCAGCTCACCTAGACAGGGTTTCTACGAGCAGTACTTC

j_gene: TRBJ1-2
d_gene: TRBD1
v_gene: TRBV6-5
abundance: -
CDR3aa: CASTTGQLNYGYTF
CDR3nt: TGTGCCAGCACAACGGGACAGCTTAACTATGGCTACACCTTC

j_gene: TRBJ2-4
d_gene: -
v_gene: TRBV7-6
abundance: -
CDR3aa: CASSPARGNIQYF
CDR3nt: TGTGCCAGCAGCCCCGCGCGGGGCAACATTCAGTACTTC

j_gene: TRBJ1-2
d_gene: -
v_gene: TRBV2
abundance: -
CDR3aa: CASMMTGDNYGYTF
CDR3nt: TGTGCCAGCATGATGACAGGAGATAACTATGGCTACACCTTC

j_gene: TRBJ2-3
d_gene: -
v_gene: TRBV5-4
abundance: -
CDR3aa: CASSLESGATQYF
CDR3nt: TGTGCCAGCAGCTTGGAAAGCGGAGCTACGCAGTATTTT